This T cell receptor (beta chain) was found in a study of shared clonotypes between healthy human individuals. This CDR3 contains 16 residues. The trim removed 4 bases at V and 0 bases at J, leaving 8 bases unmatched. Germline CDR1 is SGHTA and CDR2 is FQGNSA. Produced via immunoSEQ multiplex PCR; TCRdb's table is partial and in-frame only. The sample holds about 530,000 clones; 60% to 80% are singletons and the top ten take 12%. This receptor was obtained from a woman aged 40-49 years in good health. Some clones in this sample may be carry-over from other donors' samples. The sample was PBMCs. The V and J genes are TRBV7-2 and TRBJ2-5; the match to TRBD2 covers 7 bases. CDR3 nucleotides: TGTGCCAGCAGCTGGATGGCTAGCGGATACCAAGAGACCCAGTACTTC. Protein product: CASSWMASGYQETQYF.